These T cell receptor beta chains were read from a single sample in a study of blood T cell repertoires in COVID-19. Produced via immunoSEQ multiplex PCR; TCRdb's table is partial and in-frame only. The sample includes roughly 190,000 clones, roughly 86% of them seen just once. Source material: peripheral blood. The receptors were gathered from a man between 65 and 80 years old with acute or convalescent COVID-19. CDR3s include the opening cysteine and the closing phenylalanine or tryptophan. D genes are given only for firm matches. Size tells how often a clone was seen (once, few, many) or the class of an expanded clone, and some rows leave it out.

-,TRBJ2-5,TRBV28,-,CASSLSRTQYF,TGTGCCAGCAGTTTATCCCGGACCCAGTACTTC
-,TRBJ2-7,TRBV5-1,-,CASSSGEGYEQYF,TGCGCCAGCAGCTCGGGAGAAGGGTACGAGCAGTACTTC
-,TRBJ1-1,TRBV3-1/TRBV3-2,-,CASSLPGGYTEAFF,TGTGCCAGCAGCCTCCCCGGTGGTTACACTGAAGCTTTCTTT
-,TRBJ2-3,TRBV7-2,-,CASSPRWSADTQYF,TGTGCCAGCAGCCCACGATGGAGTGCAGATACGCAGTATTTT
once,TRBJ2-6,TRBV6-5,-,CASRPWRVGANVLTF,TGTGCCAGCAGGCCCTGGAGGGTTGGGGCCAACGTCCTGACTTTC
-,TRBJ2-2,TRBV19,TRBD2,CASSIRLAGGPRTGELFF,TGTGCCAGTAGTATAAGACTAGCGGGAGGGCCGAGGACCGGGGAGCTGTTTTTT
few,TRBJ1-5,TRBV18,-,CASSARVANQPQHF,TGTGCCAGCTCAGCCCGGGTGGCCAATCAGCCCCAGCATTTT
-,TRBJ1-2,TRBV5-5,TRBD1,CASSPGQGLANYGYTF,TGTGCCAGCAGCCCGGGACAGGGATTAGCTAACTATGGCTACACCTTC
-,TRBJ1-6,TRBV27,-,CASSLAAGGQNSPLHF,TGTGCCAGCAGTTTAGCAGCGGGGGGACAAAACTCACCCCTCCACTTT
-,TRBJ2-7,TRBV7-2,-,CASSLGGNRAPYEQYF,TGTGCCAGCAGCTTAGGGGGAAACAGGGCTCCCTACGAGCAGTACTTC
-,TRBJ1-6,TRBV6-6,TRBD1,CATAEQGPNSPLHF,TGTGCCACCGCCGAACAGGGGCCAAATTCACCCCTCCACTTT
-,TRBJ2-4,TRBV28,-,CASSLTASSKNIQYF,TGTGCCAGCAGTTTAACAGCCTCCTCCAAAAACATTCAGTACTTC
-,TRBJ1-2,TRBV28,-,CASSRITGSYGYTF,TGTGCCAGCAGCCGAATTACAGGGAGCTATGGCTACACCTTC
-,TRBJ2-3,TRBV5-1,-,CASSSLTGSTDTQYF,TGCGCCAGCAGCTCTTTGACAGGCAGCACAGATACGCAGTATTTT
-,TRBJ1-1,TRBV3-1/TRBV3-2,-,CASSQGGWDTEAFF,TGTGCCAGCAGCCAAGGGGGCTGGGACACTGAAGCTTTCTTT
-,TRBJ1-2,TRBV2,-,CASDNGLRGENYGYTF,TGTGCCAGCGACAATGGGCTCCGGGGAGAAAACTATGGCTACACCTTC
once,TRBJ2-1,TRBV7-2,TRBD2,CASSPTSGGAGEQFF,TGTGCCAGCAGCCCAACTAGCGGGGGGGCGGGTGAGCAGTTCTTC
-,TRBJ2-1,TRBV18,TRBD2,CASSREANNEQFF,TGTGCCAGCTCGCGGGAGGCTAACAATGAGCAGTTCTTC
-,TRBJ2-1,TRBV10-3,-,CAISESSLGDEQFF,TGTGCCATCAGTGAGTCGTCTCTCGGAGACGAGCAGTTCTTC
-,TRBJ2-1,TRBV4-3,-,CASSLTPVDEQFF,TGCGCCAGCAGCCTGACTCCGGTGGATGAGCAGTTCTTC
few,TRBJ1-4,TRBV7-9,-,CASSLKAGDTNEKLFF,TGTGCCAGCAGCTTAAAAGCAGGGGACACTAATGAAAAACTGTTTTTT
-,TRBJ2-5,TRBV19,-,CASSIAAGQETQYF,TGTGCCAGTAGTATAGCCGCAGGTCAAGAGACCCAGTACTTC
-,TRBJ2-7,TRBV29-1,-,CSAQRALSYEQYF,TGCAGCGCCCAGAGGGCCCTCTCCTACGAGCAGTACTTC
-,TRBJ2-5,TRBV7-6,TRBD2,CASSFTSGFQETQYF,TGTGCCAGCAGCTTTACTAGCGGGTTCCAAGAGACCCAGTACTTC
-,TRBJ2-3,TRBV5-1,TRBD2,CASSLAGRVTDTQYF,TGCGCCAGCAGCTTGGCCGGGAGGGTCACAGATACGCAGTATTTT
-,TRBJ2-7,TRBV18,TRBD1,CASSPLGQGQEQYF,TGTGCCAGCTCACCATTGGGACAGGGTCAGGAGCAGTACTTC
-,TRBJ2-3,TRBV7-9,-,CASSLPGAGTDTQYF,TGTGCCAGCAGCTTACCAGGGGCAGGGACAGATACGCAGTATTTT
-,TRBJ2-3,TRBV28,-,CASSLPGTDTQYF,TGTGCCAGCAGTTTACCCGGGACAGATACGCAGTATTTT
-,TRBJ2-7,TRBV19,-,CASSTARGGYEQYF,TGTGCCAGTAGTACGGCGCGAGGGGGATACGAGCAGTACTTC
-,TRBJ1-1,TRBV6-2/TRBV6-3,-,CASSDHRDTEAFF,TGTGCCAGCAGTGATCACAGGGACACTGAAGCTTTCTTT
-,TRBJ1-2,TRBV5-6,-,CASSLAYGYTF,TGTGCCAGCAGCTTGGCTTATGGCTACACCTTC
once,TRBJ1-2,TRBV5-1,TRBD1,CASSLGQGDGYTF,TGCGCCAGCAGCTTGGGCCAGGGGGATGGCTACACCTTC
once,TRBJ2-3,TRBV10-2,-,CASGRGRASDTQYF,TGCGCCAGCGGGAGGGGGAGGGCCTCAGATACGCAGTATTTT
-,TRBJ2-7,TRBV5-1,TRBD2,CASSLFLAGVEQYF,TGCGCCAGCAGCTTGTTCCTAGCGGGAGTCGAGCAGTACTTC
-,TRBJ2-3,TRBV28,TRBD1,CASSSRQGGTDTQYF,TGTGCCAGCAGTTCCCGACAGGGTGGCACAGATACGCAGTATTTT
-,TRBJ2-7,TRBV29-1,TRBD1,CSAPGQNSYEQYF,TGCAGCGCCCCGGGACAGAACTCCTACGAGCAGTACTTC
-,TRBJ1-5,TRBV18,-,CASSQRGGETAQHF,TGTGCCAGCTCACAAAGGGGAGGGGAAACGGCCCAGCATTTT
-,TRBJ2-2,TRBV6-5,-,CASSSRITGELFF,TGTGCCAGCAGTTCCAGAATCACCGGGGAGCTGTTTTTT
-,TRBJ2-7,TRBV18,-,CASSSWTGVEQYF,TGTGCCAGCTCATCCTGGACTGGGGTCGAGCAGTACTTC
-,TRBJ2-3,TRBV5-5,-,CASSLGPADTQYF,TGTGCCAGCAGCTTGGGGCCCGCAGATACGCAGTATTTT
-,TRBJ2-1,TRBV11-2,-,CASSSVMRRSPHEQFF,TGTGCCAGCAGCTCAGTCATGAGGAGGTCCCCCCATGAGCAGTTCTTC
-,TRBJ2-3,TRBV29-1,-,CSVVPTASTDTQYF,TGCAGCGTTGTACCGACAGCTAGCACAGATACGCAGTATTTT
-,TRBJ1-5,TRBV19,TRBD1,CASSIGDRVGQPQHF,TGTGCCAGTAGTATAGGGGACAGGGTAGGGCAGCCCCAGCATTTT
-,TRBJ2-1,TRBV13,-,CASSPGAGREQFF,TGTGCCAGCAGCCCCGGAGCGGGTCGAGAGCAGTTCTTC
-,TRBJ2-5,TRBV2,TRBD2,CASSPRLAGGGETQYF,TGTGCCAGCAGTCCCCGACTAGCGGGGGGAGGAGAGACCCAGTACTTC